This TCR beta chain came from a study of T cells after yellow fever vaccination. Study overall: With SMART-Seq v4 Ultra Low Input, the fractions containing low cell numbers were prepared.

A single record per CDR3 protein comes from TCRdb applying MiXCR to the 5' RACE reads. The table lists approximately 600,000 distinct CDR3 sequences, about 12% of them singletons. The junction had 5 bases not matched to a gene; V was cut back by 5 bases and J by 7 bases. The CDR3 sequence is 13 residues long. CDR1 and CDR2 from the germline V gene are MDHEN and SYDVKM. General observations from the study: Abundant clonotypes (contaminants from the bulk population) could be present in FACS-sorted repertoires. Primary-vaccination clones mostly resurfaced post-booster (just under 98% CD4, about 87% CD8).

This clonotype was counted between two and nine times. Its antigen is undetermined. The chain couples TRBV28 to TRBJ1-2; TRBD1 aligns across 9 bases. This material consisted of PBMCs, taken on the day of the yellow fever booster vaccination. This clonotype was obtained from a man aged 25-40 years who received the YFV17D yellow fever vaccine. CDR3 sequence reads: CASSKTGGSGYTF. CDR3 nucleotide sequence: TGTGCCAGCAGTAAAACAGGGGGCTCTGGCTACACCTTC.